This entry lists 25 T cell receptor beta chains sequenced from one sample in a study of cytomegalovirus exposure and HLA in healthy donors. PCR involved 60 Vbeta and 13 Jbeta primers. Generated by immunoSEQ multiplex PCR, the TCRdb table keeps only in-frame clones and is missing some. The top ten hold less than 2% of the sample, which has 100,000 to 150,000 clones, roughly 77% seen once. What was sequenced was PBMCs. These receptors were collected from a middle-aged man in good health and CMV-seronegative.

The CDR3 loop reads CASSPDGGPDTQYF. DNA of the CDR3: TGTGCCAGCAGCCCCGACGGGGGTCCGGATACGCAGTATTTT. The V call is TRBV7-6, the J call TRBJ2-3; D might be TRBD2 (6 bases). Germline V gives CDR1 SGHVS, CDR2 FNYEAQ. V was pared by 5 bases and J by 6 bases, with 15 bases between. This CDR3 has 14 amino acids.

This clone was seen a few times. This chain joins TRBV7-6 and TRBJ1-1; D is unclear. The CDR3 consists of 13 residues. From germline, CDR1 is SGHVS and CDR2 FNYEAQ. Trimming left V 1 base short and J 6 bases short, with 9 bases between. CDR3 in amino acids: CASSLVLGAEAFF. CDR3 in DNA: TGTGCCAGCAGCTTAGTGTTGGGCGCTGAAGCTTTCTTT.

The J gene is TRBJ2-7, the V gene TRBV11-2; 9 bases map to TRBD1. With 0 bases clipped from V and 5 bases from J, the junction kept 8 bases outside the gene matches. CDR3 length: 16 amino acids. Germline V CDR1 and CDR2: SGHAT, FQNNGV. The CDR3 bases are TGTGCCAGCAGCTTAGATTGGATGACAGGGGGAAACGAGCAGTACTTC. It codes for CASSLDWMTGGNEQYF.

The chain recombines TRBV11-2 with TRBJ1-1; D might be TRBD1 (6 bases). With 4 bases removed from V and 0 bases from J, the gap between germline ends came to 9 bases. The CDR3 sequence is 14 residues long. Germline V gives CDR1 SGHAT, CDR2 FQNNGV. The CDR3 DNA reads TGTGCCAGCAGCTGGACAGAAATGAACACTGAAGCTTTCTTT. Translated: CASSWTEMNTEAFF.

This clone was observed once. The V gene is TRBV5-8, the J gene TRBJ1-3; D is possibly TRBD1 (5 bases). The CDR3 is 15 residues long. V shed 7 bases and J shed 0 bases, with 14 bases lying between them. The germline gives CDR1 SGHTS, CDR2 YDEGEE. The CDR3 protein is CASERDSGSGNTIYF. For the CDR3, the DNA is TGTGCCAGCGAGAGGGACTCGGGCTCTGGAAACACCATATATTTT. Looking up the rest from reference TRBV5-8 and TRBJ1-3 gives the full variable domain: EAGVTQSPTHLIKTRGQQATLRCSPISGHTSVYWYQQALGLGLQFLLWYDEGEERNRGNFPPRFSGRQFPNYSSELNVNALELEDSALYLCASERDSGSGNTIYFGEGSWLTVV.

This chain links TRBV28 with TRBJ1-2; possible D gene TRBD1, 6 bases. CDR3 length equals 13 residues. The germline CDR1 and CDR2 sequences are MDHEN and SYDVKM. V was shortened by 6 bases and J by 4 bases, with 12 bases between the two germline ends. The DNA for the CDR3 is TGTGCCAGCAGCCCAGGGGTCGGCTATGGCTACACCTTC. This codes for CASSPGVGYGYTF.

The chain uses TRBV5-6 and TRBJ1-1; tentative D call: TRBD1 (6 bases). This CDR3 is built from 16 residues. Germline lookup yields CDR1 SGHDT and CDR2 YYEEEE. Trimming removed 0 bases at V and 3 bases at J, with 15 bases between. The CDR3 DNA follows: TGTGCCAGCAGCTTGGGTCCGGTCGACAGGTACACTGAAGCTTTCTTT. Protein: CASSLGPVDRYTEAFF. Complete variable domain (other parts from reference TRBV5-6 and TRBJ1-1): DAGVTQSPTHLIKTRGQQVTLRCSPKSGHDTVSWYQQALGQGPQFIFQYYEEEERQRGNFPDRFSGHQFPNYSSELNVNALLLGDSALYLCASSLGPVDRYTEAFFGQGTRLTVV.

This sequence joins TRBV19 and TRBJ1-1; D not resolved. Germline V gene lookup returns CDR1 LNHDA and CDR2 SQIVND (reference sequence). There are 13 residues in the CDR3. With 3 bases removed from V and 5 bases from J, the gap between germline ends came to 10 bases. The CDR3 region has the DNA TGTGCCAGTAGTATCCCCCTATTTACTGAAGCTTTCTTT. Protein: CASSIPLFTEAFF.

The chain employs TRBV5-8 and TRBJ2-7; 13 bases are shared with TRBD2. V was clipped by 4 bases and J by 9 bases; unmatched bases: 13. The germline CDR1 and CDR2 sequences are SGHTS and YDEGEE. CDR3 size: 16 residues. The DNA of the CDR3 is TGTGCCAGCAGCCAAGGTCGGACTAGCGGGAGTAGTAGGCAGTACTTC. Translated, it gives CASSQGRTSGSSRQYF.

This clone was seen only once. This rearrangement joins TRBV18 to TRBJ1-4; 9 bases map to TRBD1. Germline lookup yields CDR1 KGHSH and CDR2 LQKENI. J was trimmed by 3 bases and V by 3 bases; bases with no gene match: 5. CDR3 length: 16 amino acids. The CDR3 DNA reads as TGTGCCAGCTCACCTAAACAGGGGGCGGCTAATGAAAAACTGTTTTTT. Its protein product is CASSPKQGAANEKLFF.

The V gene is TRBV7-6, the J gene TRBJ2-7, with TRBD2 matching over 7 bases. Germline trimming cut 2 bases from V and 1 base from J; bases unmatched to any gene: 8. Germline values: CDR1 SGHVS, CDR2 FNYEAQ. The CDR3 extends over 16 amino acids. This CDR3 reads CASSLNPDGGSYEQYF. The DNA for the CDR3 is TGTGCCAGCAGCTTAAATCCCGACGGGGGGTCCTACGAGCAGTACTTC.

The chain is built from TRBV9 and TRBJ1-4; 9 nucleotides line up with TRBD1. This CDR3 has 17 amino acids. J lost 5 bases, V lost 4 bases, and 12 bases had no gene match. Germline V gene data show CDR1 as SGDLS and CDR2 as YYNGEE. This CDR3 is CASSPRDRVWGNEKLFF. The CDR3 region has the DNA TGTGCCAGCAGCCCCAGGGACAGGGTATGGGGGAATGAAAAACTGTTTTTT.

CDR3 in DNA: TGTGCCAGCAGTCCAGGGCCAAGCAATGAGCAGTTCTTC. Translated, it gives CASSPGPSNEQFF. The gene calls are TRBV7-3 and TRBJ2-1; D may be TRBD1 (5 bases). The CDR3 has 13 residues. From germline, CDR1 is SGHTA and CDR2 FQGTGA. V was shortened by 6 bases and J by 6 bases, with 12 bases between the two germline ends.

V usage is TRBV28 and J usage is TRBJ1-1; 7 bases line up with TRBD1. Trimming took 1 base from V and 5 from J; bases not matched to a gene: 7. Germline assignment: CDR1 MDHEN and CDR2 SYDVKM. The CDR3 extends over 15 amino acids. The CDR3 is CASSLFRAGGTEAFF. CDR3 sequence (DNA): TGTGCCAGCAGTTTATTCCGGGCAGGGGGTACTGAAGCTTTCTTT.

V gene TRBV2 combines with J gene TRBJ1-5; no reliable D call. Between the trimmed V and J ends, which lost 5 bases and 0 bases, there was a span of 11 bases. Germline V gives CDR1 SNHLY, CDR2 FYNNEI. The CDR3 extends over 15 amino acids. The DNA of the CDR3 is TGTGCCAGCAGTCAACTCAAGAATAGCAATCAGCCCCAGCATTTT. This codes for CASSQLKNSNQPQHF.

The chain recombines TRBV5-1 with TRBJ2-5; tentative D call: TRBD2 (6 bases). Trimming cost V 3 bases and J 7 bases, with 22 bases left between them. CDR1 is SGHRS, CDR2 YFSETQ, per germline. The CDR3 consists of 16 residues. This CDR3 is CASSSRLRGRLWTQYF. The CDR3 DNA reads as TGCGCCAGCAGCTCGCGTTTGCGGGGCCGACTGTGGACCCAGTACTTC. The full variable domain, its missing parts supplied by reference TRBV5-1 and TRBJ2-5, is KAGVTQTPRYLIKTRGQQVTLSCSPISGHRSVSWYQQTPGQGLQFLFEYFSETQRNKGNFPGRFSGRQFSNSRSEMNVSTLELGDSALYLCASSSRLRGRLWTQYFGPGTRLLVL.

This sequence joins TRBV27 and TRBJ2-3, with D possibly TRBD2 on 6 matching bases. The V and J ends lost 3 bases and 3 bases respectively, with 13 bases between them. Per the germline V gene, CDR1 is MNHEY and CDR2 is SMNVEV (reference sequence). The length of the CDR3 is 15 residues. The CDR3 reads CASSFFGRLTDTQYF. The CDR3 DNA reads TGTGCCAGCAGTTTCTTCGGGAGATTAACAGATACGCAGTATTTT.

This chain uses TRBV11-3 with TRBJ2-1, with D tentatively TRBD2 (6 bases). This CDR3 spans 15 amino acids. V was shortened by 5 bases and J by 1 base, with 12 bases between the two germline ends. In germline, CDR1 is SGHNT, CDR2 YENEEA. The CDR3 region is CASSIYGGSYNEQFF. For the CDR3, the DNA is TGTGCCAGCAGCATATACGGGGGTTCCTACAATGAGCAGTTCTTC.

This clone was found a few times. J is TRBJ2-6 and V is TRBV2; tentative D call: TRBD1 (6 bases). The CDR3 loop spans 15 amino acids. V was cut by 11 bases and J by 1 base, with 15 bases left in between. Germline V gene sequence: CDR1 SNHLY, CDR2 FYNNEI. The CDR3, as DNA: TGTGCCCCGGCAGGGGATGGGTCTGGGGCCAACGTCCTGACTTTC. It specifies CAPAGDGSGANVLTF.

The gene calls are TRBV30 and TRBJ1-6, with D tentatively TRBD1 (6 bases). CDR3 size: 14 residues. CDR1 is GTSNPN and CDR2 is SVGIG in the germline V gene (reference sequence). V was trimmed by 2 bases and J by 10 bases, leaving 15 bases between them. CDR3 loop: CAWSSGTLGSPLHF. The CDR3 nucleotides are TGTGCCTGGAGTTCCGGGACATTGGGATCACCCCTCCACTTT.

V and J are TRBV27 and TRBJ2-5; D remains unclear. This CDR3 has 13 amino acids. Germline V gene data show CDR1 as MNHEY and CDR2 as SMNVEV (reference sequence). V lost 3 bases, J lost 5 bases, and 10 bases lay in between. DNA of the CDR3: TGTGCCAGCAGTTTCGCCCGGCGGGAGACCCAGTACTTC. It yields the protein CASSFARRETQYF.

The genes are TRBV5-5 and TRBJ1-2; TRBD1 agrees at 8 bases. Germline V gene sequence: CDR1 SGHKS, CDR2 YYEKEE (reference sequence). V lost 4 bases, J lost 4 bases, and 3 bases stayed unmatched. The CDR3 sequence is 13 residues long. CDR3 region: CASSAGQAYGYTF. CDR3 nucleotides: TGTGCCAGCAGCGCGGGACAGGCCTATGGCTACACCTTC.

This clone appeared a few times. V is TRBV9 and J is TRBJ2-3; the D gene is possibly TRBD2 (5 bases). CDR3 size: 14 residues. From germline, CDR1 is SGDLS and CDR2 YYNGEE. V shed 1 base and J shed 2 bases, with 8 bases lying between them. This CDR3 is CASSVLGDTDTQYF. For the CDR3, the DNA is TGTGCCAGCAGCGTACTCGGGGACACAGATACGCAGTATTTT.

CDR3 region: CASSPNPRTRRNEKLFF. CDR3 sequence (DNA): TGTGCCAGCAGCCCAAACCCCCGGACACGACGAAATGAAAAACTGTTTTTT. This rearrangement joins TRBV13 to TRBJ1-4; a possible D gene is TRBD1 (5 bases). CDR1 and CDR2 from the germline V gene are PRHDT and FYEKMQ (reference sequence). V lost 5 bases, J lost 5 bases, and 21 bases lay in between. The CDR3 has 17 residues. Full variable domain (missing parts from reference TRBV13 and TRBJ1-4): AAGVIQSPRHLIKEKRETATLKCYPIPRHDTVYWYQQGPGQDPQFLISFYEKMQSDKGSIPDRFSAQQFSDYHSELNMSSLELGDSALYFCASSPNPRTRRNEKLFFGSGTQLSVL.

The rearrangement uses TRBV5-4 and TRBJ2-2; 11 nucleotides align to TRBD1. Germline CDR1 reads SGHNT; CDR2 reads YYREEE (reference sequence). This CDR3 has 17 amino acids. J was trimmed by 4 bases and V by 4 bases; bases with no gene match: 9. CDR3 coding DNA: TGTGCCAGCAGCCGGACAGGGGGCCTGTCGACCACCGGGGAGCTGTTTTTT. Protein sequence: CASSRTGGLSTTGELFF.